The clone carrying this T cell receptor beta chain was counted at least ten times. The antigen remains unidentified. Tagging with unique molecular identifiers was applied to individual cDNA molecules. TCRdb re-called the 5' RACE reads with MiXCR, one entry per CDR3 protein. The profile shows tens of thousands of distinct CDR3 sequences, around 8% of them singletons. This sample is drawn from a study of early T cells in non-severe SARS-CoV-2 infection. Looking at the study overall: Chains were unpaired, as sequencing was done on bulk RNA from unsorted whole blood. Study-wide findings and caveats: VDJdb matching favored anti-spike CD8 responses, missing private and CD4 specificities.

The CDR3 is made up of 13 amino acids. The germline V and J ends were trimmed by 7 bases and 7 bases, with 12 bases remaining between them. Germline values: CDR1 SGHRS, CDR2 YFSETQ. This chain uses TRBV5-1 with TRBJ1-6; the D gene is possibly TRBD1 (5 bases). The receptor was derived from an adult who was a healthcare worker with PCR-confirmed SARS-CoV-2 infection or an uninfected control (not recorded which). Sequencing was performed on whole blood. The CDR3 DNA follows: TGCGCCAGCCGGGGCCCGGAGAATTCACCCCTCCACTTT. Protein: CASRGPENSPLHF.